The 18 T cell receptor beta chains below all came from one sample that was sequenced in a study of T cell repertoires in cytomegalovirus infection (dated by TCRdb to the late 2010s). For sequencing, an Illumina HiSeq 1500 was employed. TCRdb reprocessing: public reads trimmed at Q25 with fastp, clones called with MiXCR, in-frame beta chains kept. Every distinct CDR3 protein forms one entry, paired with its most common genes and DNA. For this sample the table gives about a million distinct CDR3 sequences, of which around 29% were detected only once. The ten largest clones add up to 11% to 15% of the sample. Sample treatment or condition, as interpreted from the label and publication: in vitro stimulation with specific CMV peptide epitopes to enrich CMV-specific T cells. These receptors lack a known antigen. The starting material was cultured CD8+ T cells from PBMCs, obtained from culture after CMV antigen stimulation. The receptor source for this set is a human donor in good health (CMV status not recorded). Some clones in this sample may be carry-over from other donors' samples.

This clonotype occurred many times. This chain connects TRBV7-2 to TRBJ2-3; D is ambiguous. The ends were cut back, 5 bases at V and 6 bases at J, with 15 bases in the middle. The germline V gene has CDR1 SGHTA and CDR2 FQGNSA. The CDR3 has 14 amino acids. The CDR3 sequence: CASSPLLGPDTQYF. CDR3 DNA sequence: TGTGCCAGCAGCCCACTTCTAGGGCCGGATACGCAGTATTTT.

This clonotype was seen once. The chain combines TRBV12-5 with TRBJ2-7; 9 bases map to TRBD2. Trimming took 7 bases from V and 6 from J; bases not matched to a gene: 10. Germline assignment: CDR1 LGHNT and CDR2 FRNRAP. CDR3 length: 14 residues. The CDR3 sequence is CASARTSEGSEQYV. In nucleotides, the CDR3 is TGTGCTAGTGCCCGGACTAGCGAGGGGTCCGAGCAGTACGTC.

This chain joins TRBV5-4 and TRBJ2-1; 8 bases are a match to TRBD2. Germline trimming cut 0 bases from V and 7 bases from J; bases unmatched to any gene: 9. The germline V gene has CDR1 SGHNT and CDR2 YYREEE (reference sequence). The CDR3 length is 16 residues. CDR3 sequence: CASSLEPGGPLNEQFF. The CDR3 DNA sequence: TGTGCCAGCAGCTTGGAGCCGGGGGGGCCGTTGAATGAGCAGTTCTTC.

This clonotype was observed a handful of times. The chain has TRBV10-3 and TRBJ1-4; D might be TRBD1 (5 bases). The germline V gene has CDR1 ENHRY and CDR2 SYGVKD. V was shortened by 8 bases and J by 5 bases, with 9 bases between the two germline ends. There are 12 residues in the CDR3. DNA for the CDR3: TGTGCCATCCGGGACCTAAATGAAAAACTGTTTTTT. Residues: CAIRDLNEKLFF.

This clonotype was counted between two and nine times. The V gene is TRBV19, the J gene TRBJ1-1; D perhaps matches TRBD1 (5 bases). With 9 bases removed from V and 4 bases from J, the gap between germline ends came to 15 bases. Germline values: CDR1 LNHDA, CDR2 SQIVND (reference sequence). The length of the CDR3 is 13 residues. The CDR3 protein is CASRNGGGTEAFF. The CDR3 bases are TGTGCCAGCAGGAACGGGGGGGGCACTGAAGCTTTCTTT.

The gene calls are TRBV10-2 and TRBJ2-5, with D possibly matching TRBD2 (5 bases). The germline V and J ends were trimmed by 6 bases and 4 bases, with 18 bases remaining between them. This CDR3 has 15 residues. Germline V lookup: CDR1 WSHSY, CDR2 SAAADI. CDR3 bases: TGCGCCAGCAGGCCCACGGACTTCGAGGGAGAGACCCAGTACTTC. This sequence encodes CASRPTDFEGETQYF.

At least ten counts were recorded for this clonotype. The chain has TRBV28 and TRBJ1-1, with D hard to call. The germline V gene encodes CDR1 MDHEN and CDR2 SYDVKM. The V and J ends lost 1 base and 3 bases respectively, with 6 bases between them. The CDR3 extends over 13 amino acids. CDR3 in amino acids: CASSLSGYTEAFF. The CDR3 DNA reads TGTGCCAGCAGTTTATCCGGGTACACTGAAGCTTTCTTT.

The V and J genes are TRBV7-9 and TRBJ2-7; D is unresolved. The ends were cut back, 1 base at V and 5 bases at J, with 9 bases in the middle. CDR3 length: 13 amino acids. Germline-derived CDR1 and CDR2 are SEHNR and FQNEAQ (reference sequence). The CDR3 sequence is CASSLDDLDEQYF. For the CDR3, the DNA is TGTGCCAGCAGCTTAGACGATCTAGACGAGCAGTACTTC.

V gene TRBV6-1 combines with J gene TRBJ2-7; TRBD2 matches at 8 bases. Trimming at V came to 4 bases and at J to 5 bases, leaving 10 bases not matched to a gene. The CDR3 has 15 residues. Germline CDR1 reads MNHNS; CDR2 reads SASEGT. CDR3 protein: CASSAPRLATHEQYF. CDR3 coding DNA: TGTGCCAGCAGTGCCCCCCGACTAGCGACCCACGAGCAGTACTTC.

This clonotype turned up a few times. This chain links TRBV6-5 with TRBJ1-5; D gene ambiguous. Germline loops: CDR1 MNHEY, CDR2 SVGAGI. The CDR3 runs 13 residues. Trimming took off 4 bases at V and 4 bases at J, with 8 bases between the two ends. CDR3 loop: CASSFSPNQPQHF. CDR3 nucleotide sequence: TGTGCCAGCAGTTTTTCACCGAATCAGCCCCAGCATTTT.

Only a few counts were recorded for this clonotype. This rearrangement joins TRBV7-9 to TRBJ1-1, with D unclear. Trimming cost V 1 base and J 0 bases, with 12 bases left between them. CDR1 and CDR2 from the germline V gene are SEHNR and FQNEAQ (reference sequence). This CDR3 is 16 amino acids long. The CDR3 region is CASSLGRNLMNTEAFF. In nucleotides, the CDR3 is TGTGCCAGCAGCTTAGGCAGGAACCTTATGAACACTGAAGCTTTCTTT.

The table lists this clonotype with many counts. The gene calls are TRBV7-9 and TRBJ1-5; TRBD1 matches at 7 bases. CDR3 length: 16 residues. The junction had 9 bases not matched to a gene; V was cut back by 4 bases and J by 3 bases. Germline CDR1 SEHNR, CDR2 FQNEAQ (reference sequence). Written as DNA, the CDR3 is TGTGCCAGCAGCTCCGCCCCGGGACAGTCCAATCAGCCCCAGCATTTT. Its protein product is CASSSAPGQSNQPQHF.

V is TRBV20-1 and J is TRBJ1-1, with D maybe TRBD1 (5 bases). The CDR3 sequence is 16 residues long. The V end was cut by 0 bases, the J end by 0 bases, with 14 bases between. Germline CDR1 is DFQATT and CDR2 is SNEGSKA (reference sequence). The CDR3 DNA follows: TGCAGTGCTAGAGATCTCCCGCAGGACATGAACACTGAAGCTTTCTTT. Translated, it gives CSARDLPQDMNTEAFF.

This CDR3 reads CASSQVSQGSGYTF. The CDR3 DNA reads as TGCGCCAGCAGCCAAGTTTCTCAGGGATCTGGCTACACCTTC. The J gene is TRBJ1-2, the V gene TRBV4-1; possibly TRBD1 for D (5 bases). V was pared by 1 base and J by 7 bases, with 13 bases between. The CDR3 covers 14 residues. Germline assignment: CDR1 MGHRA and CDR2 YSYEKL.

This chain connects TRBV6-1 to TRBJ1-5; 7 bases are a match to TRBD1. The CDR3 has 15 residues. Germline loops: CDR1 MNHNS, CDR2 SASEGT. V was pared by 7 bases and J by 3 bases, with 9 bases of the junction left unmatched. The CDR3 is CASILNRGPNQPQHF. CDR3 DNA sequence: TGTGCCAGCATTCTTAATAGGGGGCCCAATCAGCCCCAGCATTTT.

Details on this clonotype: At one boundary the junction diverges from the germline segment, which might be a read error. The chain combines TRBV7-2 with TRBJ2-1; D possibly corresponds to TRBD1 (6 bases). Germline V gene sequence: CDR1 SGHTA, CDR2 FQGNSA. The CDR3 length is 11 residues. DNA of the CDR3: TGTGCCAGCAGCTTAGGGACAGAGTGGCTCTTC. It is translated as CASSLGTEWLF.

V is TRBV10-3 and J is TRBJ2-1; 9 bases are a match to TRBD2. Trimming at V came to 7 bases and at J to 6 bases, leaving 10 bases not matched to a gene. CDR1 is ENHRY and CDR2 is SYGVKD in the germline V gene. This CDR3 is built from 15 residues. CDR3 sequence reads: CAITRFSGGSNEQFF. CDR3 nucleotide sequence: TGTGCCATCACCCGTTTTAGCGGGGGTAGCAATGAGCAGTTCTTC.

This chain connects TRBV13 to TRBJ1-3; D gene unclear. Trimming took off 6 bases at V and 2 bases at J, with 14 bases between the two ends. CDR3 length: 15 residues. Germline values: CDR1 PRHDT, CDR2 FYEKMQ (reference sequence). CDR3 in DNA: TGTGCCAGCAGGCCCCTTGGTGGGGCTGGAAACACCATATATTTT. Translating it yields CASRPLGGAGNTIYF.